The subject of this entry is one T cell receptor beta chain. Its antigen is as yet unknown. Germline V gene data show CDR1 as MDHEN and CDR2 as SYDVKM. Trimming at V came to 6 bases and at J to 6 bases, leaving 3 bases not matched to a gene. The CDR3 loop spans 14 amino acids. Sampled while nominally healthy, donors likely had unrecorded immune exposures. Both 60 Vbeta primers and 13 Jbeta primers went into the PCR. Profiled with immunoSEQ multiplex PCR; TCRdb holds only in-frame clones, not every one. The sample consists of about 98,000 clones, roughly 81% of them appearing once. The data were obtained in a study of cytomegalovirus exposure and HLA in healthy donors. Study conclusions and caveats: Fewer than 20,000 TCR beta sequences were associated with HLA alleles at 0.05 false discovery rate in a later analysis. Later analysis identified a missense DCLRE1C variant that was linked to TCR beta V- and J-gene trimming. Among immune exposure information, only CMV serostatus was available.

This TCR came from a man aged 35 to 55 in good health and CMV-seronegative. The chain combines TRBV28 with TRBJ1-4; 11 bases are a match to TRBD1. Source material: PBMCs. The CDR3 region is CASRRTGGDEKLFF. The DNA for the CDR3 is TGTGCCAGCAGACGGACAGGGGGCGATGAAAAACTGTTTTTT.